The following is a TCR beta chain sequence with its context. This receptor's antigen is unknown. No qualities accompany the bases; no much larger clone lies one base away. The library came from PCR. The listed sequencing device is NextSeq 500. The raw public reads went through TCRdb reprocessing: fastp at Q25, MiXCR clone calling, in-frame beta chains kept. Each entry is one CDR3 protein sequence, shown with its most common DNA and genes. The sample data list some 9,300 distinct CDR3 sequences, and around a third of these were observed just once. The ten largest make up under 25% of the sample. The source of the sample is a study of immune characterization of retroperitoneal liposarcoma (dated by TCRdb to about 2019). Counted from cysteine to phenylalanine, this CDR3 has 14 amino acids. The read is trimmed to its CDR3 DNA, 42 bases read in frame from base 1. Sequences WSHSY (CDR1) and SAAADI (CDR2) are obtained from the germline V gene.

The chain is encoded by TRBV10-2 joined to TRBJ2-5, with 11 junctional bases fitting TRBD2. The end of the DNA fits TRBJ2-7 better, so the J call may be wrong. Sequences were obtained from tumor tissue. The receptor was isolated from a male donor with retroperitoneal liposarcoma. The DNA sequence follows: TGCGCCAGCAGGCTGACTAGCGGGACTTACGAGCAGTACTTC. Its translation is CASRLTSGTYEQYF.